Listed below are T cell receptor beta chains from one sample, sequenced in a study of Ad26.COV2.S vaccination and SARS-CoV-2 variants. Assay used: immunoSEQ multiplex PCR; TCRdb lists only in-frame clones, some missing. The repertoire consists of under 550,000 clones, with 90% occurring once and the leading ten covering 9% to 15%. The sequenced sample was peripheral blood, obtained in a trial of Ad26.COV2.S vaccine versus placebo. The origin of the receptors is a person aged 18-65 years who received the Ad26.COV2.S COVID-19 vaccine or a placebo. CDR3s include the opening cysteine and the closing phenylalanine or tryptophan. D genes are given only for firm matches. Not all rows give a size; the values are once, few, many and, for expanded clones, a class.

CDR3 length,J gene,clone size,V gene,D gene,CDR3 protein,CDR3 DNA
16,TRBJ2-2,.,TRBV7-6,TRBD2,CASGSSGFRDTGELFF,TGTGCCAGCGGTTCTAGCGGGTTTAGGGACACCGGGGAGCTGTTTTTT
15,TRBJ1-4,.,TRBV19,TRBD1,CASSYPGGRGEKLFF,TGTGCCAGTAGTTACCCAGGGGGCCGTGGGGAAAAACTGTTTTTT
11,TRBJ1-1,.,TRBV7-9,.,CASSLLVEAFF,TGTGCCAGCAGCTTATTAGTTGAAGCTTTCTTT
15,TRBJ2-1,.,TRBV7-3,.,CASSSGGGFYNEQFF,TGTGCCAGCAGCTCCGGGGGAGGATTTTACAATGAGCAGTTCTTC
19,TRBJ1-2,.,TRBV18,.,CASSPMRQTTTTSGYGYTF,TGTGCCAGCTCACCAATGAGACAGACAACAACCACGTCAGGGTATGGCTACACCTTC
14,TRBJ2-1,.,TRBV7-2,TRBD2,CASSGGGPYNEQFF,TGTGCCAGCAGCGGCGGGGGGCCCTACAATGAGCAGTTCTTC
17,TRBJ2-7,.,TRBV19,TRBD2,CASSIANPSGTTYEQYF,TGTGCCAGTAGTATAGCCAACCCTAGCGGCACTACCTACGAGCAGTACTTC
11,TRBJ1-1,.,TRBV20-1,.,CSALWGTEAFF,TGCAGTGCTTTGTGGGGAACTGAAGCTTTCTTT
11,TRBJ2-5,.,TRBV5-1,.,CASSPQETQYF,TGCGCCAGCAGCCCCCAAGAGACCCAGTACTTC
12,TRBJ2-3,.,TRBV5-4,.,CASGGRPDTQYF,TGTGCCAGCGGCGGGCGGCCAGATACGCAGTATTTT
15,TRBJ2-1,.,TRBV27,.,CASSTPDSSYNEQFF,TGTGCCAGCAGTACCCCGGACAGTTCTTACAATGAGCAGTTCTTC
13,TRBJ1-2,once,TRBV25-1,.,CASSDSGPYGYTF,TGTGCCAGCAGTGATTCCGGCCCCTACGGCTACACCTTC
14,TRBJ2-7,.,TRBV6-5,.,CASRLMETAYEQYF,TGTGCCAGCAGACTTATGGAGACAGCCTACGAGCAGTACTTC
15,TRBJ2-7,.,TRBV7-2,.,CASSDTPSKVYEQYF,TGTGCCAGCAGCGACACCCCTAGCAAGGTCTACGAGCAGTACTTC
17,TRBJ2-5,once,TRBV12-5,TRBD2,CASGLSPTGTSRETQYF,TGTGCTAGTGGTCTTTCCCCGACCGGGACTAGTCGAGAGACCCAGTACTTC
15,TRBJ2-1,.,TRBV6-2/TRBV6-3,TRBD2,CASSEREGLTNEQFF,TGTGCCAGCAGCGAGCGGGAGGGCCTGACGAATGAGCAGTTCTTC
13,TRBJ2-7,.,TRBV2,TRBD1,CASSPTGAGEQYF,TGTGCCAGCAGCCCGACAGGGGCTGGGGAGCAGTACTTC
12,TRBJ2-2,.,TRBV10-2,.,CASSANTGELFF,TGCGCCAGCAGTGCGAACACCGGGGAGCTGTTTTTT
13,TRBJ1-5,.,TRBV7-2,.,CASSRGLNQPQHF,TGTGCCAGCTCCCGGGGCCTCAATCAGCCCCAGCATTTT
13,TRBJ2-7,.,TRBV6-1,.,CASSEVYNHEQYF,TGTGCCAGCAGTGAAGTTTATAACCACGAGCAGTACTTC
11,TRBJ1-6,.,TRBV28,.,CASRANSPLHF,TGTGCCAGTAGAGCCAATTCACCCCTCCACTTT
18,TRBJ2-1,few,TRBV3-1/TRBV3-2,TRBD2,CASSQIRGAGGLYNEQFF,TGTGCCAGCAGCCAAATTCGGGGAGCGGGAGGCCTCTACAATGAGCAGTTCTTC
15,TRBJ2-7,.,TRBV5-1,.,CASSLVGGARDEQYF,TGCGCCAGCAGCTTGGTTGGGGGCGCAAGGGACGAGCAGTACTTC
10,TRBJ2-3,.,TRBV27,.,CASGSLGMYF,TGTGCCAGTGGCAGCCTTGGAATGTATTTT
14,TRBJ1-3,.,TRBV30,.,CAWSVILPGNTIYF,TGTGCCTGGAGTGTAATCCTCCCTGGAAACACCATATATTTT
14,TRBJ2-7,.,TRBV10-1,.,CASSGSAGVSEQYF,TGCGCCAGCAGTGGGTCGGCAGGCGTTAGTGAGCAGTACTTC
15,TRBJ2-7,.,TRBV5-1,TRBD2,CASRTGTRGSYEQYF,TGCGCCAGCAGAACCGGGACTAGGGGATCCTACGAGCAGTACTTC
15,TRBJ2-3,.,TRBV28,.,CASSNRGRATDTQYF,TGTGCCAGCAGTAACAGGGGGAGGGCGACAGATACGCAGTATTTT
12,TRBJ1-2,.,TRBV5-1,TRBD1,CASSFTGAGYTF,TGCGCCAGCAGCTTTACAGGGGCCGGCTACACCTTC
18,TRBJ2-6,.,TRBV4-1,TRBD2,CASSSTSGAYSGANVLTF,TGCGCCAGCAGCTCTACTAGCGGGGCCTATTCTGGGGCCAACGTCCTGACTTTC
15,TRBJ1-5,.,TRBV7-9,.,CASSPGGSNHQPQHF,TGTGCCAGCAGCCCAGGAGGGTCGAATCATCAGCCCCAGCATTTT
13,TRBJ1-1,once,TRBV7-9,.,CASSLGWNTEAFF,TGTGCCAGCAGCTTAGGGTGGAACACTGAAGCTTTCTTT
16,TRBJ2-1,.,TRBV28,.,CASSLTERRGGDEQFF,TGTGCCAGCAGTTTAACAGAGAGGCGGGGTGGCGATGAGCAGTTCTTC
16,TRBJ2-2,.,TRBV5-3,.,CARSLIRGEDTGELFF,TGTGCCAGAAGCTTGATTCGCGGGGAGGACACCGGGGAGCTGTTTTTT
16,TRBJ2-1,.,TRBV20-1,TRBD2,CSASYAGGRSSNEQFF,TGCAGTGCTAGTTATGCGGGAGGGAGAAGTTCCAATGAGCAGTTCTTC
12,TRBJ1-2,.,TRBV14,.,CASSQARRRYTF,TGTGCCAGCAGCCAAGCTAGGAGACGCTACACCTTC
12,TRBJ2-7,.,TRBV2,.,CASSLGAGEEYF,TGTGCCAGCAGCCTCGGGGCAGGGGAGGAGTACTTC
18,TRBJ2-2,few,TRBV27,.,CASSLFAGGFRDTGELFF,TGTGCCAGCAGTTTATTTGCGGGCGGTTTTCGTGACACCGGGGAGCTGTTTTTT
17,TRBJ2-6,.,TRBV30,.,CAWSVWGAPSGANVLTF,TGTGCCTGGAGTGTATGGGGGGCTCCCTCTGGGGCCAACGTCCTGACTTTC
10,TRBJ2-1,.,TRBV2,.,CASTRGNGFF,TGTGCCAGCACCCGTGGTAACGGGTTCTTC
18,TRBJ2-2,.,TRBV5-4,.,CASSFARGTDTNTGELFF,TGTGCCAGCAGCTTTGCTAGAGGAACAGACACGAACACCGGGGAGCTGTTTTTT
16,TRBJ2-4,.,TRBV2,TRBD2,CASSQIAGGTKNIQYF,TGTGCCAGCAGTCAAATAGCGGGAGGGACCAAAAACATTCAGTACTTC
18,TRBJ1-6,.,TRBV9,TRBD1,CASSSSPGTASRGSPLHF,TGTGCCAGCAGCTCCAGCCCCGGGACAGCGTCTCGGGGTTCACCCCTCCACTTT
17,TRBJ2-5,once,TRBV5-4,TRBD2,CASSLAAGGPRGETQYF,TGTGCCAGCAGCTTGGCCGCGGGAGGGCCGAGAGGTGAGACCCAGTACTTC
13,TRBJ2-7,.,TRBV7-9,TRBD1,CASSPTGTYEQYF,TGTGCCAGCAGCCCGACAGGGACCTACGAGCAGTACTTC
13,TRBJ2-7,.,TRBV6-5,.,CASSYERGVEQYF,TGTGCCAGCAGTTATGAGAGAGGGGTCGAGCAGTACTTC
16,TRBJ1-3,.,TRBV6-6,TRBD1,CASTKGQGSDGNTIYF,TGTGCCAGCACCAAGGGACAGGGGTCGGATGGAAACACCATATATTTT
13,TRBJ1-1,.,TRBV3-1/TRBV3-2,.,CASSKKRPTEAFF,TGTGCCAGCAGCAAAAAGCGCCCCACTGAAGCTTTCTTT
13,TRBJ1-1,.,TRBV7-9,.,CASSPTPNTEAFF,TGTGCCAGCAGCCCCACACCGAACACTGAAGCTTTCTTT
14,TRBJ2-7,.,TRBV7-8,TRBD2,CASSFSGLYYEQYF,TGTGCCAGCAGCTTTAGCGGGCTATACTACGAGCAGTACTTC
15,TRBJ2-7,.,TRBV21-1,.,CASSSLVGADYEQYF,TGTGCCAGCAGCTCCCTGGTAGGGGCGGACTACGAGCAGTACTTC
11,TRBJ2-5,few,TRBV20-1,.,CSARILETQYF,TGCAGTGCCCGGATCCTAGAGACCCAGTACTTC
15,TRBJ2-7,.,TRBV5-4,TRBD1,CASSLAGTGAYEQYF,TGTGCCAGCAGCTTGGCCGGGACAGGGGCCTACGAGCAGTACTTC
15,TRBJ2-1,.,TRBV5-4,TRBD2,CASSLASGRRDEQFF,TGTGCCAGCAGCTTGGCTAGCGGGAGAAGAGACGAGCAGTTCTTC
11,TRBJ1-1,.,TRBV5-1,.,CASSPGGFAFF,TGCGCCAGCAGCCCCGGAGGGTTCGCTTTCTTT
15,TRBJ2-1,.,TRBV4-1,.,CASSQALAPGGEQFF,TGCGCCAGCAGCCAAGCGCTAGCCCCCGGCGGCGAGCAGTTCTTC
14,TRBJ1-1,.,TRBV30,.,CAWSSRVKYTEAFF,TGTGCCTGGAGTTCGAGGGTTAAGTACACTGAAGCTTTCTTT
14,TRBJ2-7,.,TRBV6-5,TRBD1,CASSYGQGTYEQYF,TGTGCCAGCAGTTACGGACAGGGTACCTACGAGCAGTACTTC
16,TRBJ1-4,once,TRBV28,.,CASSENLGGSNEKLFF,TGTGCCAGCAGTGAAAATTTAGGGGGGTCTAATGAAAAACTGTTTTTT
17,TRBJ2-7,.,TRBV19,.,CASSISPWTDLDSEQYF,TGTGCCAGTAGTATTAGTCCGTGGACGGACCTGGATTCCGAGCAGTACTTC